Below are 27 T cell receptor beta chains sequenced from a single sample in a study of T cells in Graves' hyperthyroidism and ophthalmopathy. Amplified TCR beta CDR3 regions derived from RNA transcripts. When the TCR CDR3 underwent first-round RT-PCR, the HTBI primer set was used. One entry per CDR3 protein, called by TCRdb with MiXCR from the multiplex PCR reads. The sample contains around 700,000 distinct CDR3 sequences, roughly 32% of which appear only once. The specimen was blood. The receptors come from a woman in her 40s with Graves' hyperthyroidism.

Only a few counts were recorded for this clonotype. This chain joins TRBV6-2 or TRBV6-3 and TRBJ1-1; the D is unclear. The germline CDR1 and CDR2 sequences are MNHEY and SVGEGT. V was shortened by 0 bases and J by 6 bases, with 11 bases between the two germline ends. This CDR3 is 14 amino acids long. The CDR3 here is CASSYSRSGSEAFF. CDR3 bases: TGTGCCAGCAGTTACTCGAGGTCCGGCTCTGAAGCTTTCTTT.

This clonotype appeared many times. The V and J genes are TRBV10-2 and TRBJ1-6; D ambiguous. Trimming cost V 8 bases and J 0 bases, with 11 bases left between them. This CDR3 is 15 amino acids long. Germline V lookup: CDR1 WSHSY, CDR2 SAAADI. For the CDR3, the DNA is TGCGCCAGCCGCCATCCGAGCTCCTATAATTCACCCCTCCACTTT. Translation: CASRHPSSYNSPLHF.

About this clonotype itself: A clone one base away is much larger, so this may be a read error. This rearrangement joins TRBV7-2 to TRBJ1-1; D might be TRBD1 (6 bases). The CDR3 totals 14 residues. Germline V gene lookup returns CDR1 SGHTA and CDR2 FQGNSA. CDR3 sequence reads: CVSSSRGRETEAFF. The DNA for the CDR3 is TGTGTCAGCAGCTCCAGGGGACGAGAGACTGAAGCTTTCTTT.

The V gene is TRBV29-1, the J gene TRBJ2-7; 11 positions match TRBD2. Germline V gene sequence: CDR1 SQVTM, CDR2 ANQGSEA. The CDR3 totals 14 residues. V dropped 6 bases and J dropped 9; count of bases not matched to a gene: 13. In DNA, the CDR3 is TGCAGCGTGCGGGGACTAGCGGAGGGCGATGGGCAGTACTTC. Its protein is CSVRGLAEGDGQYF.

Note on this clonotype: A much larger clone lies a single base off, so this may be a read error. This sequence joins TRBV7-9 and TRBJ1-6; maybe TRBD1 (5 bases). The CDR3 consists of 14 residues. Germline loops: CDR1 SEHNR, CDR2 FQNEAQ (reference sequence). V was trimmed by 3 bases and J by 9 bases, leaving 12 bases between them. The CDR3 DNA sequence: TGTGCCAGCAGCTTTTCGGGGGGGAGTTCACCCCTCCACTTT. Protein: CASSFSGGSSPLHF.

This rearrangement joins TRBV5-1 to TRBJ2-7; a possible D gene is TRBD2 (8 bases). Per germline, CDR1 SGHRS and CDR2 YFSETQ. The CDR3 spans 17 residues. V was pared by 0 bases and J by 2 bases, with 18 bases between. CDR3 coding DNA: TGCGCCAGCAGCTTGGCGACAGGGAGCGGGAGTACCTACGAGCAGTACTTC. This gives the protein CASSLATGSGSTYEQYF. The whole variable domain, filled in from reference TRBV5-1 and TRBJ2-7, reads KAGVTQTPRYLIKTRGQQVTLSCSPISGHRSVSWYQQTPGQGLQFLFEYFSETQRNKGNFPGRFSGRQFSNSRSEMNVSTLELGDSALYLCASSLATGSGSTYEQYFGPGTRLTVT.

This chain joins TRBV14 and TRBJ1-4; 10 bases map to TRBD1. Trimming removed 2 bases from V and 8 bases from J; junction bases left unmatched: 5. The length of the CDR3 is 15 residues. Per the germline V gene, CDR1 is SGHDN and CDR2 is FVKESK. This chain's CDR3 is CASSQRQGAGEKLFF. CDR3 nucleotides: TGTGCCAGCAGCCAACGACAGGGGGCAGGAGAAAAACTGTTTTTT. Looking up the rest from reference TRBV14 and TRBJ1-4 gives the full variable domain: EAGVTQFPSHSVIEKGQTVTLRCDPISGHDNLYWYRRVMGKEIKFLLHFVKESKQDESGMPNNRFLAERTGGTYSTLKVQPAELEDSGVYFCASSQRQGAGEKLFFGSGTQLSVL.

This clonotype has a count of ten or more. The V gene is TRBV12-3 or TRBV12-4, the J gene TRBJ2-5; D ambiguous. The germline V and J ends were trimmed by 10 bases and 4 bases, with 10 bases remaining between them. The CDR3 loop spans 11 amino acids. CDR3 amino acids: CATRRRETQYF. The DNA of the CDR3 is TGTGCCACCCGACGGCGAGAGACCCAGTACTTC.

This clonotype appeared a few times. This sequence joins TRBV6-1 and TRBJ2-7; D remains unclear. Germline assignment: CDR1 MNHNS and CDR2 SASEGT. The CDR3 length is 15 residues. Deletions cut 7 bases from V and 0 bases from J, with 16 bases between. The CDR3 nucleotides read TGTGCCAGCACCCGTCTGAAGAGAAACTCCTACGAGCAGTACTTC. Encoded protein: CASTRLKRNSYEQYF.

Concerning this clonotype itself: Just one base apart from a much larger clone, this may be a read error. The J gene is TRBJ2-7, the V gene TRBV15; 7 bases are a match to TRBD2. The CDR3 contains 13 residues. Germline V gene lookup returns CDR1 LNHNV and CDR2 YYDKDF (reference sequence). Losses at the gene ends were 11 bases for V and 1 base for J; bases not matched to a gene: 8. The CDR3 DNA reads TGTGCCGCCGGTAACGGGAGGTCCTACGAGCAGTACTTC. It yields the protein CAAGNGRSYEQYF.

This clonotype was counted ten times or more. The chain uses TRBV9 and TRBJ1-1; D not resolved. In germline, CDR1 is SGDLS, CDR2 YYNGEE. V gave up 3 bases and J gave up 1 base, with 7 bases separating them. The CDR3 totals 13 residues. The CDR3 sequence is CASSETPNTEAFF. The CDR3 DNA reads as TGTGCCAGCAGCGAGACACCGAACACTGAAGCTTTCTTT.

This clonotype was seen at least ten times. This chain links TRBV7-3 with TRBJ2-5; 7 bases line up with TRBD2. The V and J ends lost 4 bases and 2 bases, in that order; junction bases with no gene match: 4. The CDR3 spans 14 residues. In germline, CDR1 is SGHTA, CDR2 FQGTGA. The chain's CDR3 is CASSSTGGQETQYF. In DNA, the CDR3 is TGTGCCAGCAGCTCCACCGGGGGGCAAGAGACCCAGTACTTC.

This clonotype was seen repeatedly, ten times or more. V is TRBV7-9 and J is TRBJ1-2, with D unresolved. The CDR3 length is 16 residues. V shed 5 bases and J shed 0 bases, with 16 bases lying between them. CDR1 and CDR2 (germline): SEHNR, FQNEAQ (reference sequence). The CDR3 region has the DNA TGTGCCAGCAGCCCCCCAGGCAGGAAGGCTAACTATGGCTACACCTTC. As protein: CASSPPGRKANYGYTF.

In this sample, this clonotype turned up many times. The chain uses TRBV19 and TRBJ1-5; D uncertain. Germline V gene sequence: CDR1 LNHDA, CDR2 SQIVND (reference sequence). Trimming removed 3 bases from V and 8 bases from J, with 5 bases in between. This CDR3 is 11 amino acids long. DNA for the CDR3: TGTGCCAGTAGTATTGGGGAGCCCCAGCATTTT. Protein product: CASSIGEPQHF.

This clonotype showed up just a few times. The rearrangement uses TRBV12-3 or TRBV12-4 and TRBJ1-1, with D possibly matching TRBD1 (5 bases). The CDR3 runs 16 residues. V shed 6 bases and J shed 5 bases, with 22 bases lying between them. This CDR3 reads CASSPSGGTRRTEAFF. The CDR3 DNA reads as TGTGCCAGCAGCCCCAGCGGGGGAACGAGGAGAACTGAAGCTTTCTTT.

The chain links TRBV20-1 to TRBJ2-7, with TRBD2 identical over 11 bases. Germline V gene sequence: CDR1 DFQATT, CDR2 SNEGSKA (reference sequence). With V trimmed by 5 bases and J by 3 bases, 9 bases remained unmatched. The CDR3 sequence is 15 residues long. CDR3 in DNA: TGCAGTGCTTCCCCTCTCGGACTAGCGGGCTACGAGCAGTACTTC. This sequence encodes CSASPLGLAGYEQYF.

This clonotype was observed a few times. The CDR3 bases are TGTGCCAGCAGCCGAATTCCCGGGACAGGGTACCGCGAGCAGTACTTC. It encodes CASSRIPGTGYREQYF. The rearrangement uses TRBV6-5 and TRBJ2-7, with 9 bases matching TRBD1. From germline, CDR1 is MNHEY and CDR2 SVGAGI. The trim removed 6 bases at V and 6 bases at J, leaving 15 bases unmatched. This CDR3 is built from 16 residues.

This clonotype was recorded a few times. The genes are TRBV7-8 and TRBJ1-6, with 7 positions matching TRBD1. The CDR3 totals 14 residues. With V trimmed by 8 bases and J by 14 bases, 15 bases remained unmatched. Germline values: CDR1 SGHVS, CDR2 FQNEAQ. The CDR3 sequence: CASSPPGQSLSLHF. Here the CDR3 DNA reads TGTGCCAGCTCACCACCGGGACAGTCACTATCCCTCCACTTT.

This clonotype was observed a few times. This sequence joins TRBV19 and TRBJ1-2; D is perhaps TRBD1 (6 bases). Looked up from germline, CDR1 is LNHDA and CDR2 is SQIVND (reference sequence). This CDR3 comprises 18 residues. V shed 6 bases and J shed 4 bases, with 27 bases lying between them. CDR3 region: CASSVSGTTLASVYGYTF. In DNA, the CDR3 is TGTGCCAGTAGCGTATCAGGGACAACTCTGGCTTCGGTCTATGGCTACACCTTC.

Concerning this clonotype itself: Relative to the germline gene, one junction end is altered; a read error may explain this. The J gene is TRBJ1-1, the V gene TRBV14, with a possible D match to TRBD1 (5 bases). Per the germline V gene, CDR1 is SGHDN and CDR2 is FVKESK. CDR3 length: 13 amino acids. CDR3 nucleotides: TGTGCCAGCAGCCATGGGGCAGGCACTGAAGCTCTCTTT. Residues: CASSHGAGTEALF.

This clonotype was observed many times. The rearrangement uses TRBV19 and TRBJ2-5; D remains unclear. V was pared by 3 bases and J by 2 bases, with 4 bases between. This CDR3 has 12 residues. Germline V gene sequence: CDR1 LNHDA, CDR2 SQIVND (reference sequence). Here the CDR3 reads CASSIRQETQYF. DNA for the CDR3: TGTGCCAGTAGTATCCGACAAGAGACCCAGTACTTC.

V gene TRBV2 combines with J gene TRBJ1-6, with 12 bases identical to TRBD1. V gave up 5 bases and J gave up 7 bases; unmatched junction bases: 12. Germline loops: CDR1 SNHLY, CDR2 FYNNEI. The length of the CDR3 is 18 residues. In DNA form, the CDR3 reads TGTGCCAGCAGTTTAGGGACAGGGGGCGGCCTTCCGAATTCACCCCTCCACTTT. This encodes CASSLGTGGGLPNSPLHF.

This clonotype showed up just a few times. This sequence joins TRBV5-4 and TRBJ2-6; D may be TRBD1 or TRBD2 (5 bases each). This CDR3 contains 15 residues. Germline CDR1 and CDR2: SGHNT and YYREEE (reference sequence). V was cut by 4 bases and J by 3 bases, with 11 bases left in between. The CDR3 sequence is CASSRDGGGANVLTF. CDR3 nucleotide sequence: TGTGCCAGCAGCCGGGATGGGGGTGGGGCCAACGTCCTGACTTTC.

The chain carries TRBV5-1 and TRBJ2-2; unclear D gene. Germline V lookup: CDR1 SGHRS, CDR2 YFSETQ. V was shortened by 3 bases and J by 0 bases, with 6 bases between the two germline ends. The CDR3 runs 14 residues. The CDR3 sequence is CASSYMANTGELFF. In DNA, the CDR3 is TGCGCCAGCAGCTACATGGCGAACACCGGGGAGCTGTTTTTT.

The rearrangement uses TRBV2 and TRBJ1-1, with 11 bases matching TRBD1. The CDR3 covers 14 residues. Germline trimming cut 7 bases from V and 5 bases from J; bases unmatched to any gene: 6. Looked up from germline, CDR1 is SNHLY and CDR2 is FYNNEI. The DNA for the CDR3 is TGTGCCAGCAATGGACAGGGGGCGTGGACTGAAGCTTTCTTT. Residues: CASNGQGAWTEAFF. Looking up the rest from reference TRBV2 and TRBJ1-1 gives the full variable domain: EPEVTQTPSHQVTQMGQEVILRCVPISNHLYFYWYRQILGQKVEFLVSFYNNEISEKSEIFDDQFSVERPDGSNFTLKIRSTKLEDSAMYFCASNGQGAWTEAFFGQGTRLTVV.

This clonotype was recorded at least ten times. The chain joins TRBV5-6 to TRBJ1-1; 8 nucleotides agree with TRBD1. With 4 bases clipped from V and 7 bases from J, the junction kept 3 bases outside the gene matches. The CDR3 is made up of 12 amino acids. Germline V lookup: CDR1 SGHDT, CDR2 YYEEEE. This CDR3 is CASSGGTGEAFF. The CDR3 DNA reads as TGTGCCAGCAGCGGGGGGACAGGTGAAGCTTTCTTT.

This clonotype appeared many times. V usage is TRBV10-3 and J usage is TRBJ2-6; D gene ambiguous. CDR3 length: 16 residues. Germline lookup yields CDR1 ENHRY and CDR2 SYGVKD. Deletions cut 10 bases from V and 2 bases from J, with 18 bases between. This CDR3 is CASSPPGSPGANVLTF. CDR3 bases: TGTGCCAGCTCACCTCCCGGTTCGCCTGGGGCCAACGTCCTGACTTTC.